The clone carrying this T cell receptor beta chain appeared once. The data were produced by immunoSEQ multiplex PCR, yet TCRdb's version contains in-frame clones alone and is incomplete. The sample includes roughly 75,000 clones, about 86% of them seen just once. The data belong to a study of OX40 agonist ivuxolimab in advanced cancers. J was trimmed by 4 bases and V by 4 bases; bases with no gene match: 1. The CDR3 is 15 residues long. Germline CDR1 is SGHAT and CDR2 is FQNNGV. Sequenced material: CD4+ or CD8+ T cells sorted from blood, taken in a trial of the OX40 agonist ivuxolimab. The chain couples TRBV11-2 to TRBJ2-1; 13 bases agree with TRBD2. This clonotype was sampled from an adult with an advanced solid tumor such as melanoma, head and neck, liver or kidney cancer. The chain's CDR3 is CASSWTSGRYNEQFF. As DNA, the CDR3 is TGTGCCAGCAGCTGGACTAGCGGGAGATACAATGAGCAGTTCTTC.